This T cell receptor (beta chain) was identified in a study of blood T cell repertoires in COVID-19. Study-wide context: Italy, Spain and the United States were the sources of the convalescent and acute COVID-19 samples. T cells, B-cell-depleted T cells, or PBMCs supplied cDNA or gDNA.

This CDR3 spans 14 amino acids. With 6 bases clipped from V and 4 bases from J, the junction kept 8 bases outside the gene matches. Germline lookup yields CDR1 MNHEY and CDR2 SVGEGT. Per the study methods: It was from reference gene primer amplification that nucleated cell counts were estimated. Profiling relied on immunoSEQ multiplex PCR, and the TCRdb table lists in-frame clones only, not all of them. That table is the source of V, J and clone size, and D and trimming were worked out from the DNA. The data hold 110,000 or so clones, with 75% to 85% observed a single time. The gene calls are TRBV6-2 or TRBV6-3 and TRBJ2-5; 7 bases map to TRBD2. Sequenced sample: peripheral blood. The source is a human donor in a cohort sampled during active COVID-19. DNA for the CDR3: TGTGCCAGCAGCCGAGCGGGGAGTGTAGAGACCCAGTACTTC. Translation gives CASSRAGSVETQYF.